This T cell receptor beta chain emerged from a study of regulatory T cells in long-lasting Graves disease. V gave up 2 bases and J gave up 7 bases; unmatched junction bases: 3. The CDR3 consists of 15 residues. Study outcomes and limitations: The TCR repertoire of persistent Graves' patients was less diverse than that of newly diagnosed ones.

Time point noted: persistent/refractory GD, antithyroid drugs over 5 years with positive TRAb. The authors made the TCR library using RNA they extracted from PBMCs. The EDTA tubes were filled with 8 to 9.5 milliliters of drawn peripheral blood. This clonotype was counted many times. Its antigen is unknown. Assembly of TCR beta libraries relied on iRepertoire HTBI primers together with Arm-PCR of CDR3 regions. TCRdb passed the multiplex PCR reads through MiXCR, listing each CDR3 protein once. The table includes roughly 500,000 distinct CDR3 sequences, around 20% detected once. This TCR derives from a female donor with Graves disease. J is TRBJ1-6 and V is TRBV12-3 or TRBV12-4; 9 nucleotides match TRBD1. The source was peripheral blood mononuclear cells (PBMCs), collected when the disease was refractory, from a patient treated with antithyroid drugs. This CDR3 is CASSLTGQGNSPLHF. DNA for the CDR3: TGTGCCAGCAGTTTAACCGGACAGGGGAATTCACCCCTCCACTTT.